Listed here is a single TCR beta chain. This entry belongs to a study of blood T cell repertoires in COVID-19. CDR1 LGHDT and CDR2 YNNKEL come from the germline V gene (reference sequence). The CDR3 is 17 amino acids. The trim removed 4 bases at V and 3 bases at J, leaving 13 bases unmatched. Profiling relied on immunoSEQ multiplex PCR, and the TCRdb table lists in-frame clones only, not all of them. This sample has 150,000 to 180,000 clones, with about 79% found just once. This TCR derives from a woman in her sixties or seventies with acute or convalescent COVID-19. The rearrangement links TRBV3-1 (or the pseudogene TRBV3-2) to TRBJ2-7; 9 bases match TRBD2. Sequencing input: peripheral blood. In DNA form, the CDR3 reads TGTGCCAGCAGCCCAGCAACTGGCGGGGGGGACCACTACGAGCAGTACTTC. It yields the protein CASSPATGGGDHYEQYF.